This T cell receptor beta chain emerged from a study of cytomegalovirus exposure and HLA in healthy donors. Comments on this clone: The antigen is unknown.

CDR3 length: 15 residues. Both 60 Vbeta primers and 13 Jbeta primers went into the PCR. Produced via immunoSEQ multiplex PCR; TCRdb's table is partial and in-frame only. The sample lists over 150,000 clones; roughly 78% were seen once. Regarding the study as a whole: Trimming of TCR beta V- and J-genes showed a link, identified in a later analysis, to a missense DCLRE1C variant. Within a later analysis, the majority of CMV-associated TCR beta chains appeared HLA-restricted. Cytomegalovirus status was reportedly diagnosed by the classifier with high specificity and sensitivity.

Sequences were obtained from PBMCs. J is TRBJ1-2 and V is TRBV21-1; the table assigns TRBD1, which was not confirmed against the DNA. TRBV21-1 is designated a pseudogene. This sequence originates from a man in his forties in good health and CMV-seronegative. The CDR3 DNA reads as TGTGCCAGCAGCAAAGGAACAGGGTATAGCTATGGCTACACCTTC. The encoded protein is CASSKGTGYSYGYTF.